Listed here are 15 T cell receptor beta chains from one sample, sequenced in a study of response to subunit inactivated influenza vaccine. A single record per CDR3 protein comes from TCRdb applying MiXCR to the RT-PCR reads. The table lists 540,000 or so distinct CDR3 sequences, 10% to 15% of them singletons, with under 15% in the top ten. The sample in question was PBMCs from blood, obtained 35 to 45 days after vaccination. The receptors originated from a man between 50 and 59 years old who received an inactivated influenza vaccine.

The rearrangement joins TRBV7-3 to TRBJ2-5; 14 nucleotides match TRBD2. Germline lookup yields CDR1 SGHTA and CDR2 FQGTGA. This CDR3 contains 14 residues. V shed 4 bases, J shed 5 bases, and the junction held 0 bases outside the gene matches. The CDR3 protein is CASSWTSGRETQYF. DNA for the CDR3: TGTGCCAGCAGCTGGACTAGCGGGAGGGAGACCCAGTACTTC.

The rearrangement links TRBV5-1 to TRBJ2-3, with 7 nucleotides matching TRBD1. Looked up from germline, CDR1 is SGHRS and CDR2 is YFSETQ. This CDR3 is 15 amino acids long. V dropped 0 bases and J dropped 4; count of bases not matched to a gene: 5. CDR3 sequence: CASSLGQGMSDTQYF. In DNA form, the CDR3 reads TGCGCCAGCAGCTTGGGACAGGGTATGTCAGATACGCAGTATTTT. Together with reference TRBV5-1 and TRBJ2-3, the CDR3 gives the full variable domain: KAGVTQTPRYLIKTRGQQVTLSCSPISGHRSVSWYQQTPGQGLQFLFEYFSETQRNKGNFPGRFSGRQFSNSRSEMNVSTLELGDSALYLCASSLGQGMSDTQYFGPGTRLTVL.

Only a few counts were recorded for this clonotype. This sequence joins TRBV5-5 and TRBJ2-1; either TRBD1 or TRBD2 may fit D (5 bases each). CDR3 length: 14 residues. The germline gives CDR1 SGHKS, CDR2 YYEKEE (reference sequence). Trimming took 1 base from V and 5 from J, leaving 10 bases between them. The DNA of the CDR3 is TGTGCCAGCAGCTTGTCACTAGGGGACAATGAGCAGTTCTTC. This gives the protein CASSLSLGDNEQFF. The whole variable domain, remainder taken from reference TRBV5-5 and TRBJ2-1, is DAGVTQSPTHLIKTRGQQVTLRCSPISGHKSVSWYQQVLGQGPQFIFQYYEKEERGRGNFPDRFSARQFPNYSSELNVNALLLGDSALYLCASSLSLGDNEQFFGPGTRLTVL.

This clonotype was picked up a small number of times. The chain employs TRBV15 and TRBJ2-5, with 9 bases identical to TRBD2. The germline V gene has CDR1 LNHNV and CDR2 YYDKDF (reference sequence). V gave up 1 base and J gave up 5 bases; unmatched junction bases: 8. This CDR3 contains 16 residues. The CDR3 here is CATSRVLRAGGETQYF. In nucleotides, the CDR3 is TGTGCCACCAGCAGAGTGCTAAGGGCGGGAGGGGAGACCCAGTACTTC.

This clonotype was counted only a few times. V and J are TRBV6-2 or TRBV6-3 and TRBJ1-1; D not certain. Germline CDR1 reads MNHEY; CDR2 reads SVGEGT. V was shortened by 6 bases and J by 7 bases, with 12 bases between the two germline ends. The CDR3 totals 12 residues. CDR3: CASRRGPYEAFF. CDR3 bases: TGTGCCAGCAGACGCGGTCCGTATGAAGCTTTCTTT.

The table lists this clonotype with many counts. The CDR3 region is CATSSGSPDTQYF. Here the CDR3 DNA reads TGTGCCACCTCTAGCGGGAGTCCAGATACGCAGTATTTT. V is TRBV24-1 and J is TRBJ2-3, with 10 bases identical to TRBD2. Germline assignment: CDR1 KGHDR and CDR2 SFDVKD. With 9 bases clipped from V and 4 bases from J, the junction kept 3 bases outside the gene matches. The CDR3 runs 13 residues.

The table lists this clonotype with a few counts. One junction end disagrees with the germline gene, perhaps due to a read error. The V and J genes are TRBV20-1 and TRBJ2-1, with 8 bases aligning to TRBD2. CDR3 length: 15 residues. The germline V gene has CDR1 DFQATT and CDR2 SNEGSKA (reference sequence). The chain's CDR3 is CIAPRRGVTYNEQFF. CDR3 nucleotides: TGCATTGCTCCCAGGCGGGGGGTTACATACAATGAGCAGTTCTTC.

V usage is TRBV12-3 or TRBV12-4 and J usage is TRBJ1-5; unclear D gene. Trimming cost V 7 bases and J 6 bases, with 10 bases left between them. This CDR3 region has 12 residues. CDR3 sequence (DNA): TGTGCCAGCAAAGCAGATGGTCAGCCCCAGCATTTT. Protein product: CASKADGQPQHF.

The rearrangement links TRBV24-1 to TRBJ2-1, with TRBD1 matching over 8 bases. The length of the CDR3 is 17 residues. The J segment lost 6 bases and the V segment lost 4 bases, leaving 13 bases of the junction unmatched. CDR1 and CDR2 (germline): KGHDR, SFDVKD. As DNA, the CDR3 is TGTGCCACCAGTGACCCCAGCGGACAGGGCCCGGGCAATGAGCAGTTCTTC. Its protein is CATSDPSGQGPGNEQFF.

This rearrangement joins TRBV18 to TRBJ2-5; 7 bases fit TRBD1. CDR1 KGHSH and CDR2 LQKENI come from the germline V gene. This CDR3 has 17 residues. With V trimmed by 4 bases and J by 5 bases, 16 bases remained unmatched. CDR3 amino acids: CASSRAPPEGAGETQYF. The DNA of the CDR3 is TGTGCCAGCTCACGGGCCCCCCCCGAGGGGGCCGGGGAGACCCAGTACTTC.

The chain employs TRBV20-1 and TRBJ1-6; 10 bases fit TRBD1. From germline, CDR1 is DFQATT and CDR2 SNEGSKA (reference sequence). V shed 3 bases, J shed 6 bases, and the junction held 5 bases outside the gene matches. The CDR3 loop spans 15 amino acids. CDR3 nucleotides: TGCAGTGCTAGTTACCGGGACAGGGGTAATTCACCCCTCCACTTT. Protein sequence: CSASYRDRGNSPLHF.

The chain carries TRBV20-1 and TRBJ2-7; 14 nucleotides line up with TRBD2. In germline, CDR1 is DFQATT, CDR2 SNEGSKA (reference sequence). CDR3 length equals 18 residues. The junction had 9 bases not matched to a gene; V was cut back by 0 bases and J by 2 bases. The CDR3 spells CSARDIGLAGGSPYEQYF. The CDR3 DNA is TGCAGTGCTAGAGACATAGGACTAGCGGGAGGTTCACCCTACGAGCAGTACTTC.

The V call is TRBV7-8, the J call TRBJ1-4, with D uncertain. Germline CDR1 SGHVS, CDR2 FQNEAQ. CDR3 length: 17 amino acids. V lost 3 bases and J lost 0, with 14 bases in between. CDR3 nucleotide sequence: TGTGCCAGCAGCTTGGCCCGCGGCTTAGCAACTAATGAAAAACTGTTTTTT. Its protein product is CASSLARGLATNEKLFF.

The rearrangement joins TRBV11-2 to TRBJ2-5; no definite D call. CDR3 length equals 12 residues. Germline assignment: CDR1 SGHAT and CDR2 FQNNGV. The V and J ends lost 2 bases and 6 bases respectively, with 7 bases between them. The CDR3 protein is CASSLSVQTQYF. The CDR3, as DNA: TGTGCCAGCAGCTTAAGTGTCCAGACCCAGTACTTC.

This clonotype has a handful of counts. This chain uses TRBV15 with TRBJ1-1; D remains ambiguous. Germline-derived CDR1 and CDR2 are LNHNV and YYDKDF (reference sequence). V lost 0 bases and J 6 bases, leaving 11 bases between the germline ends. This CDR3 is 14 amino acids long. The CDR3 DNA follows: TGTGCCACCAGCAGAGATCATATGGATCCTGAAGCTTTCTTT. This sequence encodes CATSRDHMDPEAFF.